The 5 T cell receptor beta chains below all came from one sample that was sequenced in a study of CD8+ T cells in alopecia areata. Treatment noted: oral pan-JAK inhibitor, 5-10 mg twice daily. Sequencing used cDNA as its template, made by extracting RNA and reverse transcribing it. Generated by immunoSEQ multiplex PCR, the TCRdb table keeps only in-frame clones and is missing some. The sample carries 150,000 to 200,000 clones, 50% to 65% recorded once. Sequencing used CD4+ T cells sorted from blood, obtained at week 24, from a patient treated with tofacitinib. These receptors came from a human donor with alopecia areata.

The CDR3 is CASSQEVSYEQYF. In DNA form, the CDR3 reads TGCGCCAGCAGCCAAGAAGTGTCCTACGAGCAGTACTTC. V is TRBV4-1 and J is TRBJ2-7; D gene ambiguous. V was trimmed by 0 bases and J by 1 base, leaving 4 bases between them. This CDR3 is 13 amino acids long. CDR1 is MGHRA, CDR2 YSYEKL, per germline.

In its sample, this clone was seen a few times. The chain carries TRBV19 and TRBJ2-1; TRBD1 is a possible D gene (6 bases). The V end was cut by 0 bases, the J end by 5 bases, with 11 bases between. The CDR3 has 15 amino acids. Germline loops: CDR1 LNHDA, CDR2 SQIVND (reference sequence). The CDR3: CASSIDGQPNNEQFF. The CDR3 DNA is TGTGCCAGTAGTATAGATGGACAGCCAAACAATGAGCAGTTCTTC. Complete variable domain (other parts from reference TRBV19 and TRBJ2-1): DGGITQSPKYLFRKEGQNVTLSCEQNLNHDAMYWYRQDPGQGLRLIYYSQIVNDFQKGDIAEGYSVSREKKESFPLTVTSAQKNPTAFYLCASSIDGQPNNEQFFGPGTRLTVL.

A few counts support this clone. The chain couples TRBV29-1 to TRBJ1-1; possibly TRBD1 for D (6 bases). Germline V CDR1 and CDR2: SQVTM, ANQGSEA. This CDR3 region has 12 residues. Trimming took off 5 bases at V and 4 bases at J, with 11 bases between the two ends. The CDR3 bases are TGCAGCGTTCGATTAGGGGGCACTGAAGCTTTCTTT. Translated, it gives CSVRLGGTEAFF.

The rearrangement uses TRBV2 and TRBJ2-1; 8 bases fit TRBD2. CDR1 is SNHLY and CDR2 is FYNNEI in the germline V gene. Trimming at V came to 8 bases and at J to 8 bases, leaving 5 bases not matched to a gene. The CDR3 is made up of 12 amino acids. CDR3 in amino acids: CASRGLGDEQFF. The CDR3 bases are TGTGCCAGCCGGGGACTAGGAGATGAGCAGTTCTTC.

The chain employs TRBV18 and TRBJ1-1; D unresolved. The CDR3 is 15 amino acids. CDR1 and CDR2 (germline): KGHSH, LQKENI. Trimming stripped 3 bases from V and 5 bases from J, with 16 bases between. The CDR3: CASSPIMEGGTEAFF. The CDR3 coding sequence is TGTGCCAGCTCACCGATAATGGAGGGTGGAACTGAAGCTTTCTTT.